This paragraph reports one T cell receptor (beta chain). There are 15 residues in the CDR3. The J segment lost 1 base and the V segment lost 2 bases, leaving 4 bases of the junction unmatched. Germline values: CDR1 SGHRS, CDR2 YFSETQ. The PCR was carried out with 60 Vbeta primers and 13 Jbeta primers. Using immunoSEQ multiplex PCR, the repertoire was profiled, and TCRdb retains in-frame clones only, with some absent. The table lists a few hundred thousand clones, roughly 80% of them singletons. This sample stems from a study of cytomegalovirus exposure and HLA in healthy donors. The sequencing sample was made of PBMCs. V usage is TRBV5-1 and J usage is TRBJ2-7; 9 bases match TRBD1. The receptor was isolated from a girl aged 5-17 years in good health and CMV-seronegative. CDR3 sequence reads: CASSFGDRASYEQYF. The CDR3 DNA sequence: TGCGCCAGCAGCTTTGGGGACAGGGCATCCTACGAGCAGTACTTC.